The rows below give T cell receptor beta chains drawn from one sample of a study of spatial heterogeneity in lung cancer. TCRdb redid the calling of the 5' RACE reads with MiXCR, one entry per CDR3 protein. The top ten clones hold 11% of a sample with 8,000 or so distinct CDR3 sequences, less than 15% of them seen once. Sequenced here: lung tumor tissue, sampled at surgery. The receptors come from a male donor with early-stage non-small cell lung cancer. CDR3s include the opening cysteine and the closing phenylalanine or tryptophan. Each record gives: V gene, CDR3 length, J gene, CDR3 protein.

TRBV7-8	18	TRBJ1-4	CASSPFRVGPKGNEKLFF
TRBV20-1	12	TRBJ2-3	CSALRGSDTQYF
TRBV6-6	19	TRBJ2-2	CASSYLSASGLARTGELFF
TRBV7-2	14	TRBJ2-7	CASSFPTRSYEQYF
TRBV6-6	14	TRBJ2-7	CASRNRGLSYEQYF
TRBV7-2	14	TRBJ2-5	CASSFTLLGETQYF
TRBV11-2	16	TRBJ2-3	CASSLLSGSFGDTQYF
TRBV20-1	12	TRBJ1-1	CSAADSNTEAFF
TRBV12-3/TRBV12-4	13	TRBJ1-1	CASSSSGNTEAFF
TRBV20-1	16	TRBJ2-1	CSATDPPAGNYNEQFF
TRBV21-1	16	TRBJ2-4	CASSSSEQGAKNIQYF
TRBV7-2	14	TRBJ2-1	CASNPMGRANEQFF
TRBV20-1	15	TRBJ2-5	CSATRGTVTMMAQYF
TRBV11-1	16	TRBJ2-2	CASSGAWGMNTGELFF
TRBV2	12	TRBJ2-1	CASRLTRDEQFF
TRBV12-3/TRBV12-4	19	TRBJ2-2	CASSLALGLAGGNTGELFF
TRBV29-1	13	TRBJ1-1	CSEGQGEWTEAFF
TRBV28	14	TRBJ1-5	CASSQGQGFQPQHF
TRBV20-1	13	TRBJ2-7	CSARNFGRDEQYF
TRBV27	14	TRBJ2-1	CASSLGRPYNEQFF
TRBV6-6	12	TRBJ2-5	CANRGEGETQYF
TRBV20-1	14	TRBJ2-4	CSATDRRGSNIQYF
TRBV20-1	12	TRBJ1-6	CSVGRIDSPLHF
TRBV19	12	TRBJ2-1	CASSGRWDEQFF
TRBV13	19	TRBJ2-1	CASSLGQSGGWVSYNEQFF
TRBV12-3/TRBV12-4	13	TRBJ2-1	CASLFRSGGEQFF
TRBV5-4	14	TRBJ2-1	CASSLVLAGSEQFF
TRBV20-1	15	TRBJ1-2	CSARDSPFADYGYTF
TRBV5-1	14	TRBJ2-1	CASSLEPQSNEQFF
TRBV12-3/TRBV12-4	14	TRBJ2-7	CASSLGQGYYEQYF
TRBV19	13	TRBJ2-5	CASSTSGRETQYF
TRBV4-2	16	TRBJ2-1	CASSHGGDRGYNEQFF
TRBV28	13	TRBJ2-7	CASSRQGSYEQYF
TRBV27	14	TRBJ2-7	CASSPGTSGYEQYF
TRBV9	15	TRBJ1-1	CASSGTGAMNTEAFF
TRBV6-1	13	TRBJ1-5	CASSHGSREPQHF
TRBV20-1	12	TRBJ2-1	CSPSGSWNEQFF
TRBV5-1	15	TRBJ2-1	CASSLWTSGGNEQFF
TRBV20-1	13	TRBJ1-2	CSASGQGVYGYTF
TRBV13	12	TRBJ1-1	CASSLRNTEAFF
TRBV5-1	13	TRBJ2-7	CASGRGPSYEQYF
TRBV18	13	TRBJ1-2	CASSPTVNYGYTF
TRBV11-2	15	TRBJ2-1	CASSQNRVTYNEQFF
TRBV7-2	14	TRBJ2-7	CASSLGQGAYEQYF
TRBV11-2	15	TRBJ2-1	CASSQGIGIYNEQFF
TRBV20-1	15	TRBJ2-5	CSARTGTGPRETQYF
TRBV7-2	14	TRBJ1-1	CASSLQGDHTEAFF
TRBV28	12	TRBJ1-6	CASSSRNSPLHF
TRBV28	13	TRBJ1-5	CASSVDRNQPQHF
TRBV9	13	TRBJ1-6	CASSVRGGPPLHF
TRBV20-1	14	TRBJ2-1	CSATAGTSNNEQFF
TRBV9	16	TRBJ2-1	CASSGGQEGWYNEQFF
TRBV28	15	TRBJ2-5	CASSLGRDIQETQYF
TRBV11-1	12	TRBJ2-2	CASSPTGGELFF
TRBV9	16	TRBJ2-4	CASSVGQGIAKNIQYF
TRBV7-9	19	TRBJ2-7	CASSRLAGAGSLGSYEQYF
TRBV6-2/TRBV6-3	16	TRBJ2-7	CASRLTGTLRSYEQYF
TRBV4-2	17	TRBJ2-3	CASSQDFAGALTDTQYF
TRBV6-2/TRBV6-3	12	TRBJ2-1	CASNDGSSEQFF